The 9 T cell receptor beta chains below come from one sample, sequenced in a study of cytomegalovirus exposure and HLA in healthy donors. Both 60 Vbeta primers and 13 Jbeta primers went into the PCR. TCRdb's copy holds only in-frame clones and misses some; the assay was immunoSEQ multiplex PCR. The table shows 250,000 or so clones, with more than 75% occurring only once. Sequencing was carried out using PBMCs. The receptors come from a human donor in good health.

The chain links TRBV27 to TRBJ2-2; 7 bases map to TRBD2. With 0 bases clipped from V and 6 bases from J, the junction kept 4 bases outside the gene matches. The CDR3 sequence is 15 residues long. Germline-derived CDR1 and CDR2 are MNHEY and SMNVEV (reference sequence). CDR3 sequence reads: CASSLSAGVSGELFF. In DNA form, the CDR3 reads TGTGCCAGCAGTTTATCGGCGGGAGTGTCCGGGGAGCTGTTTTTT.

The rearrangement links TRBV27 to TRBJ2-1; D is perhaps TRBD2 (8 bases). The ends were cut back, 7 bases at V and 4 bases at J, with 20 bases in the middle. This CDR3 is 16 amino acids long. Germline V lookup: CDR1 MNHEY, CDR2 SMNVEV (reference sequence). Here the CDR3 DNA reads TGTGCCAGCACCCGGACAGGACTAGCCAATTACAATGAGCAGTTCTTC. Translation: CASTRTGLANYNEQFF.

This chain connects TRBV28 to TRBJ2-7; 9 positions match TRBD1. The ends lost 2 bases at V and 3 bases at J; junction bases unmatched: 5. Germline CDR1 reads MDHEN; CDR2 reads SYDVKM. This CDR3 has 15 amino acids. The CDR3 spells CASSLPRTGDYEQYF. DNA for the CDR3: TGTGCCAGCAGTTTACCCCGGACAGGGGACTACGAGCAGTACTTC.

The rearrangement uses TRBV19 and TRBJ2-1; D unclear. Trimming pared 9 bases from V and 3 bases from J, leaving 18 bases between. CDR3 length equals 15 residues. Germline-derived CDR1 and CDR2 are LNHDA and SQIVND (reference sequence). DNA of the CDR3: TGTGCCAGCAGAAAGGCACATAGCTTCTACAATGAGCAGTTCTTC. Translation: CASRKAHSFYNEQFF.

The gene calls are TRBV9 and TRBJ2-3, with TRBD1 as a possible D gene (5 bases). The CDR3 covers 17 residues. V dropped 4 bases and J dropped 2 bases, with 20 bases sitting between them. The germline V gene has CDR1 SGDLS and CDR2 YYNGEE. CDR3 DNA: TGTGCCAGCAGCCCCCCCTGGGGCAGGGCAGACACAGATACGCAGTATTTT. Its protein product is CASSPPWGRADTDTQYF.

The rearrangement links TRBV11-3 to TRBJ2-7; D tentatively fits TRBD1 or TRBD2 (5 bases each). CDR1 and CDR2 (germline): SGHNT, YENEEA. The CDR3 covers 14 residues. Trimming took off 5 bases at V and 2 bases at J, with 13 bases between the two ends. In DNA form, the CDR3 reads TGTGCCAGCAGCCTAGGGGCGGGTCCCTACGAGCAGTACTTC. Its translation is CASSLGAGPYEQYF.

The sample holds one count of this clone. The chain has TRBV11-3 and TRBJ2-7; D perhaps matches TRBD1 (6 bases). The V end was cut by 6 bases, the J end by 3 bases, with 18 bases between. The CDR3 is 15 residues long. Germline CDR1 and CDR2: SGHNT and YENEEA. In DNA, the CDR3 is TGTGCCAGCAGGGAACTGACAGGTCTATGCTACGAGCAGTACTTC. It codes for CASRELTGLCYEQYF.

In the case of this clone: Relative to the germline gene, one junction end is altered; a read error may explain this. The chain carries TRBV30 and TRBJ2-7, with D possibly TRBD1 on 6 matching bases. Germline V gene data show CDR1 as GTSNPN and CDR2 as SVGIG (reference sequence). This CDR3 is 16 amino acids long. CDR3 sequence (DNA): TGTGCCTGGAGTGTAGCCAGGGGTAACATCTACTACAAGCAGTACTTC. Protein product: CAWSVARGNIYYKQYF.

The chain combines TRBV27 with TRBJ1-1, with 11 bases aligning to TRBD1. Germline V gives CDR1 MNHEY, CDR2 SMNVEV (reference sequence). CDR3 size: 15 residues. V was clipped by 5 bases and J by 3 bases; unmatched bases: 5. The DNA for the CDR3 is TGTGCCAGCAGTCCAGGACAGGGGGCGGACACTGAAGCTTTCTTT. Protein: CASSPGQGADTEAFF.